This paragraph reports one T cell receptor beta chain. It has no known antigen specificity. It has no much larger one-base neighbor in the sample; base qualities were not kept. Counted from cysteine to phenylalanine, this CDR3 has 13 amino acids. Only CDR3 DNA is held: 39 bases, read in frame from base 1. V loses 5 bases of germline sequence and J loses 6 bases, and the interval between the two ends is 13 bases. The germline V gene gives CDR1 as SGHVS and CDR2 as FQNEAQ. The library relied on the immunoSEQ multiplex PCR assay. RNA was extracted from all samples and reverse transcribed into cDNA as template for TCR sequencing. SuperScript III was used to make first-strand cDNA, primed with a 2:1 mix of oligo-dT and random hexamers. A synthetic immune receptor repertoire was used to measure amplification bias, and any remaining bias was corrected computationally. Per the original workflow: Raw reads were preprocessed for error removal, and CDR3 was defined according to IMGT conventions as running from the conserved cysteine to phenylalanine. Clonality was calculated as 1 minus Shannon entropy normalized by log2 of the number of productive unique TCRs. Whether scalp clones were CD4 or CD8 was inferred by matching scalp TCRbeta sequences against CD4 and CD8 repertoires sorted from blood. Here the immuneACCESS table is served through TCRdb, limited to in-frame sequences with V and J called. Missing clones are a known gap in these copies; in checked studies unresolved V genes cover under half, and the rest lacks a known reason. Clone size and the V and J calls come from that table; the DNA yielded D and trimming. This sample lists approximately 210,000 clones; under 80% were detected once. The top ten hold about 1.3% of the sample.

Taken with the paper, the label for treatment or condition translates to: oral pan-JAK inhibitor, 5-10 mg twice daily. Lesional scalp punch biopsies and peripheral blood were obtained from alopecia areata patients. After PBMCs were isolated by density centrifugation and stained for CD3, CD4 and CD8, a FACSAria was used to sort CD4+ and CD8+ T cells. The sample is drawn from a study of CD8+ T cells in alopecia areata (dated by TCRdb to 2016 to 2019). About the study as a whole: Treated patients were enrolled in an open-label pilot trial of oral tofacitinib at 5 to 10 mg twice daily for moderate-to-severe alopecia areata. Tofacitinib was given for 6 to 18 months, followed by 6 months of follow-up off drug to assess delayed response and recurrence. The SALT score, which quantifies the percentage of affected scalp surface area, was used to measure disease severity in treated patients. High-throughput TCRbeta sequencing was used to examine T cell clonal expansion in alopecia areata in both the C3H/HeJ mouse model and human patients. Human TCRbeta sequencing covered scalp tissue and sorted CD4+ and CD8+ peripheral blood T cells from patchy and totalis/universalis alopecia areata patients and healthy controls. Biopsies were taken from tofacitinib-treated patients at baseline and again at 4 and 24 weeks into treatment, and several of those patients also had a later scalp biopsy. Scalp clonality was compared among normal scalp (n=4), patchy alopecia areata scalp (n=8), and alopecia totalis/universalis scalp (n=8). RNA was obtained with the PAXgene miRNA kit for fixed scalp, the miRNeasy kit for PBMCs, and the RNeasy kit for mouse skin. TCRbeta CDR3 regions were amplified by immunoSEQ multiplex PCR with 35 Vbeta forward and 13 Jbeta reverse primers.

Findings and caveats that apply to the study as a whole: Unlike mouse skin, which is dominated by gammadelta T cells, normal human skin has resident alphabeta T cells that are also sequenced, and this complicates analysis of the scalp TCR repertoire. Because the treated cohort was small and had only one nonresponder, larger studies are needed to examine links between baseline CD8+ expansion and response. During tofacitinib treatment, many expanded lesional clones remained in scalp and blood, and this persistence may partly explain relapse after treatment is stopped. TCR sequences shared between patients were less clear than in mice, possibly partly because of HLA diversity in the patient population. Higher clonality and more expanded CD8+ clones were observed in lesional scalp than in normal scalp, particularly in alopecia totalis/universalis, a finding suggestive of antigenic drive. With tofacitinib, both scalp clonality and the number of expanded CD8+ clones among the top 100 scalp clones went down significantly.

This receptor was identified in a human donor with alopecia areata. Recombination linked TRBV7-8 to TRBJ1-2; too little of a D gene remains to name it. Material: CD4+ T cells sorted from blood, obtained around week 49, from a patient treated with tofacitinib. CDR3 loop: CASSPTVYDGYTF. The DNA sequence follows: TGTGCCAGCAGCCCAACAGTGTACGATGGCTACACCTTC.